A selection of T cell receptor beta chains follows, all from one sample in a study of identical twins. From the 5' RACE reads, TCRdb called clonotypes with MiXCR, one entry per CDR3 protein. The sample contains about 330,000 distinct CDR3 sequences, roughly 12% of which appear only once. These data were also filed under a second study, of yellow fever vaccine responses in identical twins.

Sequenced: CD8+ T cells sorted from blood. Receptors originate from a young woman in good health. CDR3s include the opening cysteine and the closing phenylalanine or tryptophan. Each record gives: J gene, D gene, clone size, V gene, CDR3 DNA, CDR3 protein. D genes are given only for firm matches. Not every row has a clone size; where given, it reads once, few, many or a size class.

j_call: TRBJ2-7
d_call: -
clone_size: -
v_call: TRBV7-9
cdr3_nt: TGTGCCAGCAGCTTTTCGGAGGCTGCCGCCTACGAGCAGTACTTC
cdr3_aa: CASSFSEAAAYEQYF

j_call: TRBJ1-1
d_call: -
clone_size: few
v_call: TRBV6-1
cdr3_nt: TGTGCCAGCAGATCAGGACACGCGAACACTGAAGCTTTCTTT
cdr3_aa: CASRSGHANTEAFF

j_call: TRBJ2-7
d_call: -
clone_size: -
v_call: TRBV5-6
cdr3_nt: TGTGCCAGCAATTCAATTGTAGGGAGCTCCTACGAGCAGTACTTC
cdr3_aa: CASNSIVGSSYEQYF

j_call: TRBJ2-3
d_call: TRBD2
clone_size: many
v_call: TRBV4-1
cdr3_nt: TGCGCCAGCAGCCGCCTCTATAGCGGGGGGGCGGCAGATACGCAGTATTTT
cdr3_aa: CASSRLYSGGAADTQYF

j_call: TRBJ2-7
d_call: TRBD2
clone_size: few
v_call: TRBV12-3/TRBV12-4
cdr3_nt: TGTGCCAGCAGCGGCGTATTACTAGCGGGAGACCACGAGCAGTACTTC
cdr3_aa: CASSGVLLAGDHEQYF

j_call: TRBJ2-7
d_call: TRBD1
clone_size: -
v_call: TRBV27
cdr3_nt: TGTGCCAGCAGTCCCCTTGGGGGGACAGGGGACTACGAGCAGTACTTC
cdr3_aa: CASSPLGGTGDYEQYF

j_call: TRBJ1-4
d_call: -
clone_size: many
v_call: TRBV12-3/TRBV12-4
cdr3_nt: TGTGCCAGCAGTTTAAGGGTCGCAGGGGATGAAAAACTGTTTTTT
cdr3_aa: CASSLRVAGDEKLFF

j_call: TRBJ2-3
d_call: TRBD2
clone_size: many
v_call: TRBV6-5
cdr3_nt: TGTGCCAGCAGTTACTCCTTCTCTAGCGGGGAGGGATGGACAGATACGCAGTATTTT
cdr3_aa: CASSYSFSSGEGWTDTQYF

j_call: TRBJ2-2
d_call: -
clone_size: few
v_call: TRBV5-6
cdr3_nt: TGTGCCAGCATCGAGGACCTCACCGGGGAGCTGTTTTTT
cdr3_aa: CASIEDLTGELFF

j_call: TRBJ1-1
d_call: -
clone_size: many
v_call: TRBV7-9
cdr3_nt: TGTGCCAGCAGCACCGGAGGACCGAACACTGAAGCTTTCTTT
cdr3_aa: CASSTGGPNTEAFF

j_call: TRBJ2-1
d_call: -
clone_size: -
v_call: TRBV6-5
cdr3_nt: TGTGCCAGCAGTTATAAGTCGAGCTCCTACAATGAGCAGTTCTTC
cdr3_aa: CASSYKSSSYNEQFF

j_call: TRBJ1-1
d_call: -
clone_size: many
v_call: TRBV5-1
cdr3_nt: TGCGCCAGCAGCTTGCCTGGTGAGGACACTGAAGCTTTCTTT
cdr3_aa: CASSLPGEDTEAFF

j_call: TRBJ1-5
d_call: -
clone_size: -
v_call: TRBV28
cdr3_nt: TGTGCCAGCAGGGGTAAAGGAGTAGTTCATAGCAATCAGCCCCAGCATTTT
cdr3_aa: CASRGKGVVHSNQPQHF

j_call: TRBJ2-1
d_call: -
clone_size: many
v_call: TRBV6-5
cdr3_nt: TGTGCCAGCAGTTACTCGTTGAGCAATGAGCAGTTCTTC
cdr3_aa: CASSYSLSNEQFF

j_call: TRBJ2-1
d_call: -
clone_size: few
v_call: TRBV4-2
cdr3_nt: TGTGCCAGCAGCCAAGAAGACTACCGCTCCTACAATGAGCAGTTCTTC
cdr3_aa: CASSQEDYRSYNEQFF

j_call: TRBJ2-5
d_call: -
clone_size: few
v_call: TRBV3-1
cdr3_nt: TGTGCCAGCAGCCAAGATACCAGAGGGTGGAGAGAGACCCAGTACTTC
cdr3_aa: CASSQDTRGWRETQYF

j_call: TRBJ2-1
d_call: -
clone_size: -
v_call: TRBV5-6
cdr3_nt: TGTGCCAGCAGCGGCCACGGAACCCCTGCCCTCTCGAGTAAGTCCTACAATGAGCAGTTCTTC
cdr3_aa: CASSGHGTPALSSKSYNEQFF

j_call: TRBJ1-3
d_call: TRBD1
clone_size: -
v_call: TRBV10-3
cdr3_nt: TGTGCCATCAGTGAGTCATCACAGGGGCACACCATATATTTT
cdr3_aa: CAISESSQGHTIYF

j_call: TRBJ2-1
d_call: TRBD1
clone_size: few
v_call: TRBV13
cdr3_nt: TGTGCCAGCAGCTTAGCAGGACAGGGGCAAGATGAGCAGTTCTTC
cdr3_aa: CASSLAGQGQDEQFF

j_call: TRBJ2-3
d_call: -
clone_size: few
v_call: TRBV15
cdr3_nt: TGTGCCACCACCATGGGGGCGGAGAGCACAGATACGCAGTATTTT
cdr3_aa: CATTMGAESTDTQYF

j_call: TRBJ2-1
d_call: TRBD1
clone_size: few
v_call: TRBV2
cdr3_nt: TGTGCCAGCAGTGAAGACAGGGGGCATGGTGAGCAGTTCTTC
cdr3_aa: CASSEDRGHGEQFF

j_call: TRBJ2-3
d_call: TRBD1
clone_size: -
v_call: TRBV5-6
cdr3_nt: TGTGCCAGCAGCACCGGGACAGTTAGCACAGATACGCAGTATTTT
cdr3_aa: CASSTGTVSTDTQYF

j_call: TRBJ2-3
d_call: -
clone_size: many
v_call: TRBV10-3
cdr3_nt: TGTGCCATCAGTGAGTCTCAAGCTGATACGCAGTATTTT
cdr3_aa: CAISESQADTQYF

j_call: TRBJ2-1
d_call: TRBD2
clone_size: -
v_call: TRBV20-1
cdr3_nt: TGCAGTGCTGCTAGCGGAAGCTCCTACAATGAGCAGTTCTTC
cdr3_aa: CSAASGSSYNEQFF

j_call: TRBJ2-7
d_call: -
clone_size: many
v_call: TRBV9
cdr3_nt: TGTGCCAGCAGCGTAGGGGGGGACTACGAGCAGTACTTC
cdr3_aa: CASSVGGDYEQYF

j_call: TRBJ2-2
d_call: -
clone_size: many
v_call: TRBV29-1
cdr3_nt: TGCAGCGTTGAATTCCCCCCGAACACCGGGGAGCTGTTTTTT
cdr3_aa: CSVEFPPNTGELFF

j_call: TRBJ2-5
d_call: -
clone_size: -
v_call: TRBV5-5
cdr3_nt: TGTGCCAGCAGCCCGAACAGAGTCCAAGAGACCCAGTACTTC
cdr3_aa: CASSPNRVQETQYF

j_call: TRBJ2-3
d_call: -
clone_size: -
v_call: TRBV5-1
cdr3_nt: TGCGCCAGCAGCTTGACCCCGGGGGCGGGAGATACGCAGTATTTT
cdr3_aa: CASSLTPGAGDTQYF

j_call: TRBJ2-5
d_call: -
clone_size: few
v_call: TRBV6-5
cdr3_nt: TGTGCCAGCAGTTACAAGGGCCCTTGGGCAGGGGACGAGACCCAGTACTTC
cdr3_aa: CASSYKGPWAGDETQYF

j_call: TRBJ2-5
d_call: -
clone_size: once
v_call: TRBV23-1
cdr3_nt: TGCGCCAGCATCCCGGGGGCGCAAGAGACCCAGTACTTC
cdr3_aa: CASIPGAQETQYF

j_call: TRBJ1-1
d_call: -
clone_size: few
v_call: TRBV12-3/TRBV12-4
cdr3_nt: TGTGCCAGCAGTCAAAAGACAGTGGGATACACTGAAGCTTTCTTT
cdr3_aa: CASSQKTVGYTEAFF

j_call: TRBJ2-5
d_call: TRBD2
clone_size: -
v_call: TRBV7-9
cdr3_nt: TGTGCCAGCAGCGTTATTTGGCCTAGCGGCCAAGAGACCCAGTACTTC
cdr3_aa: CASSVIWPSGQETQYF

j_call: TRBJ2-1
d_call: -
clone_size: few
v_call: TRBV4-1
cdr3_nt: TGCGCCAGCAGCCAACTCCCGGCGGCAGGCGGGCAGTTCTTC
cdr3_aa: CASSQLPAAGGQFF

j_call: TRBJ2-1
d_call: -
clone_size: few
v_call: TRBV10-3
cdr3_nt: TGTGCCATCAGTGAGTCGGGGAATGAGCAGTTCTTC
cdr3_aa: CAISESGNEQFF

j_call: TRBJ1-4
d_call: -
clone_size: few
v_call: TRBV6-1
cdr3_nt: TGTGCCAGCAGAGACCTTTTCGGAGCTAATGAAAAACTGTTTTTT
cdr3_aa: CASRDLFGANEKLFF

j_call: TRBJ2-2
d_call: -
clone_size: few
v_call: TRBV12-3/TRBV12-4
cdr3_nt: TGTGCCAGCAGTGATAACTTAATTAACACCGGGGAGCTGTTTTTT
cdr3_aa: CASSDNLINTGELFF

j_call: TRBJ1-5
d_call: TRBD1
clone_size: -
v_call: TRBV12-3/TRBV12-4
cdr3_nt: TGTGCCAGCAGTTTATTGGGGGCAGGGGGAGGTCAGCCCCAGCATTTT
cdr3_aa: CASSLLGAGGGQPQHF

j_call: TRBJ2-5
d_call: -
clone_size: -
v_call: TRBV24-1
cdr3_nt: TGTGCCACCAGTGGTTCCTCACAAGAGACCCAGTACTTC
cdr3_aa: CATSGSSQETQYF

j_call: TRBJ2-1
d_call: TRBD2
clone_size: few
v_call: TRBV9
cdr3_nt: TGTGCCAGCAGCGTATCTAGCGGGGGCCTCTACAATGAGCAGTTCTTC
cdr3_aa: CASSVSSGGLYNEQFF

j_call: TRBJ1-1
d_call: TRBD1
clone_size: few
v_call: TRBV20-1
cdr3_nt: TGCAGTGCTCACAGGGGTAACACTGAAGCTTTCTTT
cdr3_aa: CSAHRGNTEAFF

j_call: TRBJ2-7
d_call: TRBD2
clone_size: few
v_call: TRBV4-2
cdr3_nt: TGTGCCAGCAGCCAAGGTATGCCGCGGGAGGTCGAGCAGTACTTC
cdr3_aa: CASSQGMPREVEQYF

j_call: TRBJ2-3
d_call: -
clone_size: few
v_call: TRBV3-1
cdr3_nt: TGTGCCAGCAGCCAAGATGCAGGACACGGCACAGATACGCAGTATTTT
cdr3_aa: CASSQDAGHGTDTQYF

j_call: TRBJ1-4
d_call: TRBD1
clone_size: -
v_call: TRBV27
cdr3_nt: TGTGCCAGCAGTTCCCGGGACAGGGCTAATGAAAAACTGTTTTTT
cdr3_aa: CASSSRDRANEKLFF

j_call: TRBJ2-5
d_call: TRBD2
clone_size: -
v_call: TRBV12-3/TRBV12-4
cdr3_nt: TGTGCCAGCAGACCCCCCGACTTAGCGGGGGGTTTTTTGGCCCAGTACTTC
cdr3_aa: CASRPPDLAGGFLAQYF